This record looks at one TCR beta chain sequence and its context. From germline, CDR1 is SGHVS and CDR2 FNYEAQ. With 1 base clipped from V and 10 bases from J, the junction kept 12 bases outside the gene matches. This CDR3 contains 16 residues. As originally analysed: Estimates of nucleated cell counts were drawn from the amplification of reference gene primers. Only in-frame clones appear in the TCRdb table, and some are missing; sequencing was by immunoSEQ multiplex PCR. That table gives V, J and clone size, and the DNA gave D and trimming. Found here are under 150,000 clones, under 80% of them singletons; the top ten hold about an eighth. This record comes from a study of blood T cell repertoires in COVID-19.

Sequenced sample: peripheral blood. The chain employs TRBV7-6 and TRBJ1-4, with 7 bases that match TRBD1. The TCR sequence derives from a man aged 80 or over with acute or convalescent COVID-19. CDR3 amino acids: CASSLGGTATGGKLFF. In DNA form, the CDR3 reads TGTGCCAGCAGCTTAGGCGGGACAGCAACTGGGGGAAAACTGTTTTTT.